These 8 T cell receptor beta chains originate from one sample sequenced in a study of blood T cells in healthy people across ages. For the second PCR, which ran for about 7 to 11 cycles, a sample-barcoded 5' primer and a J-beta primer mix were used. MiXCR was run by TCRdb on the 5' RACE reads, yielding one entry per CDR3 protein. The table includes about 780,000 distinct CDR3 sequences, about half detected once. Sequencing was carried out using blood. All receptors derive from a man older than 75 in good health.

This clonotype was counted a few times. This sequence joins TRBV21-1 and TRBJ2-7; the DNA was not used to check the table's D call, TRBD1. TRBV21-1 is tagged as a pseudogene. This CDR3 is 16 amino acids long. The CDR3 region has the DNA TGTGCCAGCAGCAAAGGGGCCAGGTTATTCTGTAACGAGCAGTACTTC. Translating it yields CASSKGARLFCNEQYF.

This clonotype was seen just once. The chain employs TRBV27 and TRBJ2-1, with D perhaps being TRBD1 or TRBD2 (5 bases each). Germline lookup yields CDR1 MNHEY and CDR2 SMNVEV (reference sequence). CDR3 length: 18 residues. Trimming left V 6 bases short and J 0 bases short, with 21 bases between. CDR3 amino acids: CASSGWGKRQSSYNEQFF. CDR3 nucleotides: TGTGCCAGCAGCGGGTGGGGGAAGCGGCAGAGCTCCTACAATGAGCAGTTCTTC.

In the case of this clonotype: An end of the junction does not agree with germline; a read error may underlie this. The chain uses TRBV7-2 and TRBJ2-5; perhaps TRBD2 as D (5 bases). There are 15 residues in the CDR3. Germline-derived CDR1 and CDR2 are SGHTA and FQGNSA. CDR3 region: CASSLNPGLANEQYF. The CDR3 nucleotides are TGTGCCAGTAGCTTAAATCCCGGCCTAGCTAATGAGCAGTACTTC.

The V call is TRBV15, the J call TRBJ2-5, with TRBD2 as a possible D gene (6 bases). Matching the DNA end better, TRBJ2-7 makes the J call doubtful. The CDR3 has 14 amino acids. In germline, CDR1 is LNHNV, CDR2 YYDKDF (reference sequence). Here the CDR3 reads CATSRGSGGSEQYF. The CDR3 DNA is TGTGCCACCAGCAGAGGATCAGGAGGGTCCGAGCAGTACTTC.

As for this clonotype: A read error may account for a junction end that differs from germline. The chain joins TRBV20-1 to TRBJ2-7; 11 bases map to TRBD2. This CDR3 is 14 amino acids long. Germline assignment: CDR1 DFQATT and CDR2 SNEGSKA (reference sequence). In DNA form, the CDR3 reads TGCCGTGCTAAGACTAGCGGGGTGACCTACGAGCAGTACTTC. Protein sequence: CRAKTSGVTYEQYF.

The chain employs TRBV15 and TRBJ2-1; TRBD1 aligns across 7 bases. Per the germline V gene, CDR1 is LNHNV and CDR2 is YYDKDF (reference sequence). J gave up 5 bases and V 8 bases, and 9 bases lay outside the gene matches. This CDR3 contains 14 residues. The CDR3 loop is CATLRDSSHNEQFF. The CDR3 region has the DNA TGTGCCACCCTCCGGGACAGCAGTCACAATGAGCAGTTCTTC.

Many counts were recorded for this clonotype. The V and J genes are TRBV2 and TRBJ2-7; D gene uncertain. V was trimmed by 4 bases and J by 2 bases, leaving 12 bases between them. CDR1 is SNHLY and CDR2 is FYNNEI in the germline V gene. This CDR3 is built from 14 residues. The CDR3 is CASSAEAYTYEQYF. CDR3 coding DNA: TGTGCCAGCAGTGCAGAGGCCTACACCTACGAGCAGTACTTC.

The CDR3 loop is CSARDLGTNLAKNIQYF. In nucleotides, the CDR3 is TGCAGTGCTAGAGATTTGGGGACTAACCTAGCCAAAAACATTCAGTACTTC. The V and J genes are TRBV20-1 and TRBJ2-4, with TRBD2 matching over 7 bases. The CDR3 sequence is 17 residues long. V trimming: 0 bases; J trimming: 0 bases; junction bases outside the gene matches: 8. Per the germline V gene, CDR1 is DFQATT and CDR2 is SNEGSKA (reference sequence).